The clone carrying this T cell receptor (beta chain) was recorded a few times. Its antigen remains unidentified. This specimen comes from a study of T cells after yellow fever vaccination. TCR cDNA was made by 5'RACE template switching, adding a universal primer site and UMIs. MiXCR, run by TCRdb on the 5' RACE reads, gives a single entry per CDR3 protein. The sample holds 280,000 or so distinct CDR3 sequences; under 9% are singletons and the top ten take 3% to 4%. General observations from the study: Among primary-vaccination clones, most reappeared after the booster, at 96% for CD4 and 85% to 90% for CD8.

The V end lost 0 bases, the J end lost 3 bases, and 6 bases lay between the germline ends. The CDR3 totals 13 residues. The germline V gene encodes CDR1 DFQATT and CDR2 SNEGSKA (reference sequence). The TCR sequence derives from a man younger than 30 who received the YFV17D yellow fever vaccine. This chain joins TRBV20-1 and TRBJ2-4; unclear D gene. Sequences were derived from CD4+ T cells sorted from PBMCs, sampled 5 days after the yellow fever booster vaccination. In nucleotides, the CDR3 is TGCAGTGCTAGAGATTTTAACAAAAACATTCAGTACTTC. It is translated as CSARDFNKNIQYF.